The sample holds a few counts of the clone carrying this T cell receptor beta chain. What it binds is unknown. The TCR beta CDR3 regions underwent amplification from RNA transcripts. First-round RT-PCR employed HTBI primers, with a second-round multiplex PCR after it. MiXCR was run by TCRdb on the multiplex PCR reads, yielding one entry per CDR3 protein. The repertoire consists of about 550,000 distinct CDR3 sequences, with approximately 35% occurring once and the leading ten covering around 4%. The sample belongs to a study of Graves' ophthalmopathy and Graves' hyperthyroidism. Findings of the study overall: Blood also contained most of the expanded thyroid clonotypes above 0.001 frequency.

Aged 18 to 65, hyperthyroidism patients had been newly diagnosed, with under 2 months' duration. The V gene's germline CDR1 is LNHNV and CDR2 YYDKDF (reference sequence). CDR3 length equals 13 residues. The V gene lost 1 base and the J gene lost 6 bases, with 7 bases spanning the gap. Sequencing was carried out using peripheral blood or thyroid tissue (not recorded which). The receptor was derived from an adult man with Graves' hyperthyroidism. The V gene is TRBV15, the J gene TRBJ1-5; no firm D call. Here the CDR3 reads CATSRVELQPQHF. The CDR3 coding sequence is TGTGCCACCAGCAGAGTGGAGCTTCAGCCCCAGCATTTT.